This is a list of T cell receptor beta chains from one sample in a study of T cells in localized non-small cell lung cancer. Profiled with immunoSEQ multiplex PCR; TCRdb holds only in-frame clones, not every one. The table lists fewer than 90,000 clones, approximately 85% of them singletons. Here the sequenced sample was peripheral blood, taken before any cancer treatment. Receptors were obtained from a man aged 35-75 years with stage I lung adenocarcinoma. Both conserved end residues are part of each CDR3. D genes are given only for firm matches. Rows give clone size only sometimes, using once, few, many, or a class for an expanded clone.

>TRBJ2-1|-|TRBV19|few
TGTGCCAGTAGTAAAAAGCTAGGAACCTTTAATGAGCAGTTCTTC
CASSKKLGTFNEQFF
>TRBJ1-2|-|TRBV7-8|-
TGTGCCAGCAGCCCTGAACTGACAGATATCTATGGCTACACCTTC
CASSPELTDIYGYTF
>TRBJ2-1|TRBD2|TRBV19|-
TGTGCCAGTAGTAGGCGGGGGGGCCTGTCCTACAATGAGCAGTTCTTC
CASSRRGGLSYNEQFF
>TRBJ1-5|TRBD1|TRBV7-2|-
TGTGCCAGCAGCCCGACAGGGTCTAGCAATCAGCCCCAGCATTTT
CASSPTGSSNQPQHF
>TRBJ2-3|-|TRBV7-3|-
TGTGCCAGCAGCCCGGGTGTAGTCACAGATACGCAGTATTTT
CASSPGVVTDTQYF
>TRBJ2-1|TRBD2|TRBV6-4|-
TGTGCCAGCATCCGACCGGGGGGGCGCAGCAGCTCCTACAATGAGCAGTTCTTC
CASIRPGGRSSSYNEQFF
>TRBJ2-3|-|TRBV6-1|-
TGTGCCAGCGAGGGCGAGAGCACAGATACGCAGTATTTT
CASEGESTDTQYF
>TRBJ2-1|TRBD2|TRBV7-3|once
TGTGCCAGCAGCCAGACTAGCGGCTCCTACAATGAGCAGTTCTTC
CASSQTSGSYNEQFF
>TRBJ2-6|-|TRBV9|few
TGTGCCAGCAGCGTTCTTGATGCCAACGTCCTGACTTTC
CASSVLDANVLTF
>TRBJ2-7|TRBD1|TRBV6-5|-
TGTGCCAGCAGTCGACAACAGGGGCACGAGCAGTACTTC
CASSRQQGHEQYF
>TRBJ2-7|TRBD1|TRBV14|-
TGTGCCAGCAGCCAAGACGGGACAGGGTTCGATTACGAGCAGTACTTC
CASSQDGTGFDYEQYF
>TRBJ2-7|TRBD1|TRBV29-1|-
TGCAGCGTTGAAAGGCCGGGGGGACAGGGCCCCAGCGCCTACGAGCAGTACTTC
CSVERPGGQGPSAYEQYF
>TRBJ2-1|TRBD2|TRBV6-1|-
TGTGCCAGCAGTGACCCCGGAAGCGGGAGGGAAAATGAGCAGTTCTTC
CASSDPGSGRENEQFF
>TRBJ1-1|-|TRBV6-5|-
TGTGCCAGCAGTTACGGGCCGGGCCTGAACACTGAAGCTTTCTTT
CASSYGPGLNTEAFF
>TRBJ1-5|-|TRBV15|-
TGTGCCACCAGCAGAGATTTGGAGAGCTTTAGCAATCAGCCCCAGCATTTT
CATSRDLESFSNQPQHF
>TRBJ1-4|-|TRBV18|-
TGTGCCAGCTCATCGCAGGGGAAGGAAAAACTGTTTTTT
CASSSQGKEKLFF
>TRBJ1-1|-|TRBV5-6|-
TGTGCCAGCAGCTTCCATGGTGTCCCTGAAGCTTTCTTT
CASSFHGVPEAFF
>TRBJ1-2|TRBD1|TRBV7-9|-
TGTGCCAGCAGCTTTGACAGGGGGAACTATGGCTACACCTTC
CASSFDRGNYGYTF
>TRBJ2-7|-|TRBV18|-
TGTGCCAGCGCCCCCTTAGGCTCCTACGAGCAGTACTTC
CASAPLGSYEQYF
>TRBJ1-6|TRBD1|TRBV6-5|-
TGTGCCAGCAAGACAGGGGCTTATAATTCACCCCTCCACTTT
CASKTGAYNSPLHF
>TRBJ2-7|-|TRBV5-1|once
TGCGCCAGCAGCTTGGTGGGGGACGAGCAGTACTTC
CASSLVGDEQYF
>TRBJ2-7|-|TRBV7-3|-
TGTGCCAGCAGCTTAACGGCGTTCGGTCCCTACGAGCAGTACTTC
CASSLTAFGPYEQYF
>TRBJ1-1|-|TRBV6-5|-
TGTGCCAGCACCGACAGGACTGAAGCTTTCTTT
CASTDRTEAFF
>TRBJ2-3|-|TRBV29-1|-
TGCAGCGTTGAAACCGACAGCTTGGGTTACCGGTATTTT
CSVETDSLGYRYF
>TRBJ2-1|-|TRBV19|-
TGTGCCAGTAGTATTTCCTCCTACAGGGCTAAACACAATGAGCAGTTCTTC
CASSISSYRAKHNEQFF
>TRBJ2-2|TRBD1|TRBV11-2|-
TGTGCCAGCAGCTTACGGACAGGACCGAACACCGGGGAGCTGTTTTTT
CASSLRTGPNTGELFF
>TRBJ2-2|-|TRBV7-6|-
TGTGCCAGCAGCTTAGCGAACAGCTATACCAACACCGGGGAGCTGTTTTTT
CASSLANSYTNTGELFF
>TRBJ2-1|-|TRBV7-9|-
TGTGCCAGCAGCTTAATAGGGCTGGAGCAGTTCTTC
CASSLIGLEQFF
>TRBJ1-1|-|TRBV13|few
TGTGCCAGCAGCGTGGGACTAGGGACTGAAGCTTTCTTT
CASSVGLGTEAFF
>TRBJ2-5|-|TRBV7-9|-
TGTGCCAGCGGTCGCACGGAATCAAGGGAGACCCAGTACTTC
CASGRTESRETQYF
>TRBJ2-3|TRBD2|TRBV25-1|-
TGTGCCAGCACGGTCAGCGGGGGCACAGATACGCAGTATTTT
CASTVSGGTDTQYF
>TRBJ2-2|-|TRBV10-1|-
TGCGCCAGCAGTGATCCGAACACCGGGGAGCTGTTTTTT
CASSDPNTGELFF
>TRBJ2-7|-|TRBV5-1|-
TGCGCCAGCAGCTCGATGGTGGGGGGCTACGAGCAGTACTTC
CASSSMVGGYEQYF
>TRBJ2-2|-|TRBV19|-
TGTGCCAGTAGATCCGGACAGAGCACCGGGGAGCTGTTTTTT
CASRSGQSTGELFF
>TRBJ2-1|-|TRBV5-1|-
-
CASMVGQVSLSYNEQFF
>TRBJ2-4|TRBD1|TRBV5-8|-
TGTGCCAGCAGCTCGACAGGGGGCGATCCCAAAAACATTCAGTACTTC
CASSSTGGDPKNIQYF
>TRBJ1-4|-|TRBV15|-
TGTGCCACCAGCAGGGCACAGGGTTCGACTAATGAAAAACTGTTTTTT
CATSRAQGSTNEKLFF
>TRBJ2-7|TRBD2|TRBV7-2|-
TGTGCCAGCAGAAATCTGCGGGAGCTGTACTTC
CASRNLRELYF
>TRBJ2-5|-|TRBV10-1|-
TGCGCCAGCAGTGATGGGGGGAAAGGTATTGACGGGGAGACCCAGTACTTC
CASSDGGKGIDGETQYF
>TRBJ1-1|-|TRBV30|once
TGTGCCTGGGCCCCGGACGGACTGCGGAACACTGAAGCTTTCTTT
CAWAPDGLRNTEAFF
>TRBJ2-1|-|TRBV7-6|once
TGTGCCAGCAGCCCCAGGGGTGGCAATGAGCAGTTCTTC
CASSPRGGNEQFF
>TRBJ2-5|-|TRBV9|-
TGTGCCAGCAGCGTAGCCCCAACCTCGGAAGAGACCCAGTACTTC
CASSVAPTSEETQYF
>TRBJ2-3|-|TRBV15|-
TGTGCCACCACCTTGGACTCTCGCACAGATACGCAGTATTTT
CATTLDSRTDTQYF
>TRBJ2-1|-|TRBV11-2|-
TGTGCCAGCAGCTTAGGACAGGGAGGCATCAATGAGCAGTTCTTC
CASSLGQGGINEQFF
>TRBJ2-1|TRBD1|TRBV28|-
TGTGCCAGCAGGGGGACAGGCTACAATGAGCAGTTCTTC
CASRGTGYNEQFF